This is a list of T cell receptor beta chains from one sample in a study of CD8+ T cells in alopecia areata. Sequenced by immunoSEQ multiplex PCR; TCRdb stores in-frame clones only, minus some. The sample shows fewer than 90,000 clones, just over 50% of them seen only once. The specimen was NKG2D-high CD8+ T cells sorted from blood. The receptors were gathered from a human donor with alopecia areata. Both conserved end residues are part of each CDR3. The D gene is left open where the match is weak. Size is stated for part of the rows, as once, few or many counts, or as a class when the clone is expanded.

j_call,d_call,clone_size,v_call,cdr3_nt,cdr3_aa
TRBJ2-1,.,.,TRBV2,TGTGCCAGCAGAATGGGGAATGAGCAGTTCTTC,CASRMGNEQFF
TRBJ1-5,.,.,TRBV25-1,TGTGCCAGCAGCGCTGCCCAGGGGCCGAGCAATCAGCCCCAGCATTTT,CASSAAQGPSNQPQHF
TRBJ2-1,TRBD1,once,TRBV30,TGTGCCTGGAGTACAGGGGCGTACAATGAGCAGTTCTTC,CAWSTGAYNEQFF
TRBJ2-1,TRBD1,.,TRBV5-1,TGCGCCAGCAGCAGGACAGGAGATTACAATGAGCAGTTCTTC,CASSRTGDYNEQFF
TRBJ1-2,.,few,TRBV19,TGTGCCAGCGAGGACTCCAACAGCGTTGATGGCTACACCTTC,CASEDSNSVDGYTF
TRBJ1-1,.,few,TRBV5-1,TGCGCCAGCAGCTTGAAGGGGTTGCCGAATGAAGCTTTCTTT,CASSLKGLPNEAFF
TRBJ2-1,TRBD1,few,TRBV29-1,TGCAGCGTTGAGCCAGGGGACAGGCACAATGAGCAGTTCTTC,CSVEPGDRHNEQFF
TRBJ2-5,TRBD1,.,TRBV27,TGTGCCAGCTCCCCCGGACAGGTTGAGACCCAGTACTTC,CASSPGQVETQYF
TRBJ2-7,TRBD2,.,TRBV7-6,TGTGCCAGCAGCCCCCTTAGCGGGGGGGCGGGTTACGAGCAGTACTTC,CASSPLSGGAGYEQYF
TRBJ2-2,.,.,TRBV7-9,TGTGCCAGCAGCCCCTACCCAGGGTTGTACACCGGGGAGCTGTTTTTT,CASSPYPGLYTGELFF
TRBJ2-1,.,.,TRBV6-6,TGTGCCACCTTCTCCTACCGGGGAGAATCCTACAATGAGCAGTTCTTC,CATFSYRGESYNEQFF
TRBJ2-7,.,.,TRBV4-1,TGCGCCAGCAGCCAAGATGGCAGGGCGGGCGAGCAGTACTTC,CASSQDGRAGEQYF
TRBJ2-1,.,.,TRBV27,TGTGCCAGCAGTTCCCTACTGCCGGGGGGCAATTACAATGAGCAGTTCTTC,CASSSLLPGGNYNEQFF
TRBJ2-1,TRBD2,.,TRBV15,TGTGCCACGAAAGGGACTAGCGATTACAATGAGCAGTTCTTC,CATKGTSDYNEQFF
TRBJ2-7,.,once,TRBV20-1,TGCAGTGCCGCTAGGACCGAGCAGTACTTC,CSAARTEQYF
TRBJ2-1,TRBD1,.,TRBV7-2,TGTGCCAGCAGCGACCGGGACAGGGACAATGAGCAGTTCTTC,CASSDRDRDNEQFF
TRBJ1-5,.,few,TRBV29-1,TGCAGCGTTGGGACAGCCCGCGGGGGGCCCCAGCATTTT,CSVGTARGGPQHF
TRBJ2-3,.,.,TRBV6-5,TGTGCCAGCAGTTACTCCCCAGGGTCCTCGGGAGATACGCAGTATTTT,CASSYSPGSSGDTQYF
TRBJ2-7,TRBD2,.,TRBV5-6,TGTGCCAGCAGCGTGGGACTAGGGGCCGACGAGCAGTACTTC,CASSVGLGADEQYF
TRBJ2-7,.,once,TRBV7-9,TGTGCCAGCAGCTTGGACACTCCACGAGGCGAGCAGTACTTC,CASSLDTPRGEQYF
TRBJ2-2,TRBD2,.,TRBV9,TGTGCCAGCTCCCCACTAGCGGGAGTAACCGGGGAGCTGTTTTTT,CASSPLAGVTGELFF
TRBJ2-7,.,.,TRBV5-6,TGTGCCAGCAGCTTGGGGGACCTACGAGGGCAGTACTTC,CASSLGDLRGQYF
TRBJ1-2,TRBD1,.,TRBV29-1,TGCAGCGTTGACGGACAGGGGGACTATGGCTACACCTTC,CSVDGQGDYGYTF
TRBJ2-4,.,once,TRBV5-1,TGCGCCAGCAGCTTGGACCCTGCGGACCCTAGTGTGGACATTCAGTACTTC,CASSLDPADPSVDIQYF
TRBJ1-1,TRBD1,.,TRBV29-1,TGCAGCGTTGGACAGGGTTACACTGAAGCTTTCTTT,CSVGQGYTEAFF
TRBJ2-3,.,.,TRBV5-4,TGTGCCAGCAGCTTGGGGACAGTGTCAGATACGCAGTATTTT,CASSLGTVSDTQYF
TRBJ2-7,.,.,TRBV5-1,TGCGCCAGCAGCCGCCCGGCATTCTACCCCTCCTACGAGCAGTACTTC,CASSRPAFYPSYEQYF
TRBJ1-3,.,few,TRBV7-2,TGTGCCAGCAGCTTAGGGATGGGGGATGGAAACACCATATATTTT,CASSLGMGDGNTIYF
TRBJ2-5,TRBD2,.,TRBV7-6,TGTGCCAGCCAAGCACCGGGAGGAAAAGAGACCCAGTACTTC,CASQAPGGKETQYF
TRBJ2-3,.,.,TRBV28,TGTGCCAGCGGGTACCTAGCGATGGGGCCAGATACGCAGTATTTT,CASGYLAMGPDTQYF
TRBJ1-1,.,.,TRBV27,TGTGCCAGCAGTTTATCCCCGCTCCACGACGGGGCCAACACTGAAGCTTTCTTT,CASSLSPLHDGANTEAFF
TRBJ2-7,TRBD1,.,TRBV27,TGTGCCAGCAGTTTCTCCGACAGGGCCTACGAGCAGTACTTC,CASSFSDRAYEQYF
TRBJ2-6,.,few,TRBV29-1,TGCAGCGTTTTCGAGCCTTTTGAAGGGGCCAACGTCCTGACTTTC,CSVFEPFEGANVLTF
TRBJ2-7,.,.,TRBV29-1,TGCAGCGTTGAAGACCCCTCTGCAAGGCCCTACGAGCAGTACTTC,CSVEDPSARPYEQYF
TRBJ1-2,TRBD1,.,TRBV28,TGTGCCAGCAAGAGGACAGGGTGGTATGGCTACACCTTC,CASKRTGWYGYTF
TRBJ2-1,.,few,TRBV7-6,TGTGCCAGCAGCTTAGGGTGGGGAAATGAGCAGTTCTTC,CASSLGWGNEQFF
TRBJ2-1,.,.,TRBV30,TGTGCCTGGAGTCTCACAAGTGGCAATGAGCAGTTCTTC,CAWSLTSGNEQFF
TRBJ2-7,.,once,TRBV7-9,TGTGCCAGCAGCACACTAGCCGGAAGCTCCTACGAGCAGTACTTC,CASSTLAGSSYEQYF
TRBJ2-5,TRBD1,.,TRBV28,TGTGCCAGTTCGCTCGGGACAGCCAAGGAGACCCAGTACTTC,CASSLGTAKETQYF
TRBJ2-1,.,.,TRBV29-1,TGCAGCGTTGAAGGCTTTTCCCCGGGGAATGAGCAGTTCTTC,CSVEGFSPGNEQFF
TRBJ2-7,TRBD1,.,TRBV28,TGTGCCAGCACCCCCGGGACAGGGAGGAACGAGCAGTACTTC,CASTPGTGRNEQYF
TRBJ1-2,.,few,TRBV27,TGTGCCAGCGGATCGTGGCGGGACTATGGCTACACCTTC,CASGSWRDYGYTF
TRBJ2-3,.,.,TRBV29-1,TGCAGCGCGGTAGATGTGGATACGCAGTATTTT,CSAVDVDTQYF
TRBJ2-7,.,.,TRBV2,TGTGCCAGCAGGGGGACACTTTTCGAGCAGTACTTC,CASRGTLFEQYF
TRBJ2-2,.,.,TRBV27,TGTGCCAGCACCCCAGGCTTGAACACCGGGGAGCTGTTTTTT,CASTPGLNTGELFF
TRBJ2-7,.,.,TRBV9,TGTGCCAGCAGCGTAGGAGGGGGGGAAAACGAGCAGTACTTC,CASSVGGGENEQYF